Detailed here is one T cell receptor beta chain. This clone's antigen is unknown. Base quality data are lacking; no much larger clone is found one base away. Whole blood was collected in K2EDTA tubes by collaborating institutions according to the institutions' own protocols. For TCRbeta analysis, collaborators shipped samples in one of three forms: frozen whole blood, isolated PBMCs, or DNA extracted from either of those sample types. TCRbeta CDR3 regions were amplified from genomic DNA using the immunoSEQ Assay, a bias-controlled multiplex PCR. As for the original processing: Nucleated cell counts per sample were estimated from amplification of reference gene primers within the assay. To quantify the absolute abundance of each unique TCRbeta CDR3 rearrangement, sequence reads were collapsed and filtered. Productive Simpson clonality was computed per sample as the square root of Simpson's diversity index over productive rearrangements. TCRdb mirrors the immuneACCESS table, restricted to in-frame sequences. Some clones are absent from its copies; in checked studies, under half trace to an unresolved V gene, and the reason for the others is unknown. The V and J calls and clone size are taken from that table; D and trimming were inferred from the DNA. The sample table contains about 47,000 clones; only one count was recorded for more than 75% of them. 13% to 15% of the sample rests with the top ten.

This entry belongs to a study of blood T cell repertoires in COVID-19 (TCRdb year 2020). Background on the whole study: Samples from collaborators originated in the United States, Italy and Spain and spanned both the acute and convalescent phases of COVID-19. Where available, HLA class I and class II types were obtained from metadata supplied by the sample provider rather than from assay-based typing. The samples were drawn from the first 160 participants of the ongoing ImmuneRACE study and from 950 to 1,500 subjects provided by 6 global collaborators. Deeply sampled blood TCRbeta repertoires from subjects exposed to, actively infected with, or recovered from COVID-19 were included in the dataset. A freely available public database, intended as a resource for researchers studying the immune response to SARS-CoV-2, is where the repertoires were released. Nearly every sample came with metadata listing a de-identified subject ID, COVID-19 status, age in years and sex. The material from the prospective study consisted of cDNA or gDNA derived from T cells, B-cell-depleted T cells, or PBMCs.

Overall results and qualifications from the work: How much clinical and demographic metadata was included differed by source and by participant, and the metadata was provided uncurated.

From V the trimming removes 3 bases and from J it removes 0 bases, while the gene matches leave 10 bases of the junction unaccounted for. According to the germline V gene (reference sequence), CDR1 reads LGHDT and CDR2 reads YNNKEL. Including the terminal cysteine and phenylalanine, the CDR3 comprises 19 residues. Just the 57-base CDR3 DNA is kept, in frame starting at base 1. This TCR derives from a human donor with acute or convalescent COVID-19. The donor label of this sample is uncertain. Source material: peripheral blood. This sequence uses TRBV3-1 (or the pseudogene TRBV3-2) and TRBJ2-2, with TRBD2 identical over 10 junction bases. The DNA sequence is TGTGCCAGCAGCCATCCGAGGTTAGCGGGGGGTGCGAACACCGGGGAGCTGTTTTTT. Its coded protein is CASSHPRLAGGANTGELFF.